One sample yielded the 5 T cell receptor beta chains listed below, sequenced in a study of memory CD4+ T cells and cytomegalovirus serostatus. Profiling relied on immunoSEQ multiplex PCR, and the TCRdb table lists in-frame clones only, not all of them. This table has 50,000 to 65,000 clones, 60% to 80% appearing once. The sort gate was single viable CD3+CD4+CD8-CD45RO+ cells for memory CD4+ T cells. Sequenced material: memory CD4+ T cells from blood. These receptors all stem from an adult in good health and CMV-seronegative.

V gene TRBV4-1 combines with J gene TRBJ1-3; no clear D gene. Deletions cut 4 bases from V and 0 bases from J, with 13 bases between. Germline V gene data show CDR1 as MGHRA and CDR2 as YSYEKL. This CDR3 is built from 16 residues. DNA for the CDR3: TGCGCCAGCAGCCTTTTGGTCGCTTTCTCTGGAAACACCATATATTTT. It codes for CASSLLVAFSGNTIYF.

The chain employs TRBV2 and TRBJ1-2, with D uncertain. V dropped 3 bases and J dropped 6 bases, with 11 bases sitting between them. Germline V lookup: CDR1 SNHLY, CDR2 FYNNEI. The CDR3 consists of 13 residues. CDR3 protein: CASSDISGDGYTF. In DNA, the CDR3 is TGTGCCAGCAGTGACATATCGGGCGATGGCTACACCTTC.

The CDR3 nucleotides read TGCGCCAGCAGCTTGCCCAGCGGGGGGGCCCAAGAGACCCAGTACTTC. Residues: CASSLPSGGAQETQYF. V and J are TRBV5-1 and TRBJ2-5; 10 bases fit TRBD2. The CDR3 length is 16 residues. Germline CDR1 is SGHRS and CDR2 is YFSETQ. After removal of 1 base from V and 1 base from J, the junction contained 4 bases not matched to a gene.

The rearrangement links TRBV4-1 to TRBJ2-5; D gene unclear. The CDR3 loop spans 12 amino acids. V gave up 0 bases and J gave up 5 bases, with 4 bases separating them. CDR1 and CDR2 (germline): MGHRA, YSYEKL. The CDR3: CASSQDWETQYF. In DNA form, the CDR3 reads TGCGCCAGCAGCCAAGATTGGGAGACCCAGTACTTC.

This clone was seen a handful of times. V and J are TRBV7-9 and TRBJ1-3; 10 positions agree with TRBD1. Germline V CDR1 and CDR2: SEHNR, FQNEAQ (reference sequence). V lost 3 bases to trimming and J lost 1 base; unmatched junction nucleotides: 6. This CDR3 is 17 amino acids long. CDR3 sequence (DNA): TGTGCCAGCAGCTTTAGCGACAGGGGGCTGTCTGGAAACACCATATATTTT. It codes for CASSFSDRGLSGNTIYF.